Following are 25 T cell receptor beta chains from one sample sequenced in a study of blood T cell repertoires in COVID-19. The method was immunoSEQ multiplex PCR; TCRdb's version includes in-frame clones alone and lacks a portion of them. The sample consists of 180,000 or so clones, approximately 85% of them appearing once. Material: peripheral blood. The receptors stem from a woman older than 75 with acute or convalescent COVID-19.

J is TRBJ2-2 and V is TRBV6-5, with 9 bases matching TRBD2. J was trimmed by 6 bases and V by 2 bases; bases with no gene match: 7. The CDR3 sequence is 16 residues long. Germline loops: CDR1 MNHEY, CDR2 SVGAGI. DNA of the CDR3: TGTGCCAGCAGTTACGGGCGGGAGGGCCGGTCCGGGGAGCTGTTTTTT. It translates to CASSYGREGRSGELFF.

The V and J genes are TRBV5-4 and TRBJ1-1; 8 bases line up with TRBD1. Germline CDR1 is SGHNT and CDR2 is YYREEE (reference sequence). The CDR3 covers 15 residues. The J segment lost 1 base and the V segment lost 0 bases, leaving 2 bases of the junction unmatched. In DNA form, the CDR3 reads TGTGCCAGCAGCTTGGGTCAGGGGGCGAACACTGAAGCTTTCTTT. It yields the protein CASSLGQGANTEAFF.

The chain couples TRBV7-3 to TRBJ1-1, with TRBD1 identical over 7 bases. The CDR3 has 14 amino acids. The V and J ends lost 5 bases and 4 bases, in that order; junction bases with no gene match: 7. The germline V gene has CDR1 SGHTA and CDR2 FQGTGA. Here the CDR3 DNA reads TGTGCCAGCAGCGTCACAGGGGTCGGCACTGAAGCTTTCTTT. Translating it yields CASSVTGVGTEAFF.

This sequence joins TRBV5-6 and TRBJ1-1; 10 bases fit TRBD1. The V and J ends lost 5 bases and 6 bases, in that order; junction bases with no gene match: 13. This CDR3 is built from 16 residues. Germline V gene lookup returns CDR1 SGHDT and CDR2 YYEEEE. In DNA, the CDR3 is TGTGCCAGCAGTCCCCTGGCCGGGACAGGGGTGTCTGAAGCTTTCTTT. This sequence encodes CASSPLAGTGVSEAFF. Full variable domain (remainder filled in from reference TRBV5-6 and TRBJ1-1): DAGVTQSPTHLIKTRGQQVTLRCSPKSGHDTVSWYQQALGQGPQFIFQYYEEEERQRGNFPDRFSGHQFPNYSSELNVNALLLGDSALYLCASSPLAGTGVSEAFFGQGTRLTVV.

V gene TRBV2 combines with J gene TRBJ2-7; 7 bases match TRBD2. Per the germline V gene, CDR1 is SNHLY and CDR2 is FYNNEI. The CDR3 sequence is 15 residues long. Trimming at V came to 7 bases and at J to 0 bases, leaving 9 bases not matched to a gene. The CDR3 is CASTMGGSASYEQYF. CDR3 coding DNA: TGTGCCAGCACCATGGGGGGGAGTGCCTCCTACGAGCAGTACTTC.

V is TRBV6-5 and J is TRBJ1-5; D is possibly TRBD1 (6 bases). V was pared by 5 bases and J by 3 bases, with 11 bases between. The CDR3 runs to 14 residues. Germline lookup yields CDR1 MNHEY and CDR2 SVGAGI. The CDR3, as DNA: TGTGCCAGCAGTCGGACAGTAAACAATCAGCCCCAGCATTTT. Protein product: CASSRTVNNQPQHF.

This chain joins TRBV20-1 and TRBJ1-1; no firm D call. This CDR3 is built from 15 residues. The germline V and J ends were trimmed by 3 bases and 1 base, with 15 bases remaining between them. Germline V gives CDR1 DFQATT, CDR2 SNEGSKA (reference sequence). CDR3: CSASSAAVGNTEAFF. CDR3 in DNA: TGCAGTGCTAGTTCGGCAGCGGTGGGGAACACTGAAGCTTTCTTT.

The CDR3 sequence is CASSWGTGVDEKLFF. CDR3 sequence (DNA): TGCGCCAGCAGCTGGGGGACAGGGGTGGATGAAAAACTGTTTTTT. The chain recombines TRBV5-1 with TRBJ1-4; 10 bases align to TRBD1. Germline CDR1 is SGHRS and CDR2 is YFSETQ. The CDR3 sequence is 15 residues long. J was trimmed by 6 bases and V by 3 bases; bases with no gene match: 5.

The gene calls are TRBV6-5 and TRBJ1-2, with a tentative D call TRBD1 (5 bases). The CDR3 runs to 13 residues. The V end was cut by 5 bases, the J end by 9 bases, with 16 bases between. CDR1 and CDR2 from the germline V gene are MNHEY and SVGAGI. CDR3 coding DNA: TGTGCCAGCAGTCTCGGAGGGGTCCCTCGCTACACCTTC. It yields the protein CASSLGGVPRYTF.

This clone is a singleton in its sample. This chain uses TRBV27 with TRBJ2-5; 7 nucleotides match TRBD2. The CDR3 consists of 12 residues. V lost 10 bases, J lost 5 bases, and 7 bases stayed unmatched. Germline V lookup: CDR1 MNHEY, CDR2 SMNVEV (reference sequence). In DNA form, the CDR3 reads TGTGCCATAGGGAGGGCCGCTGAGACCCAGTACTTC. Amino acid sequence: CAIGRAAETQYF.

The V gene is TRBV2, the J gene TRBJ1-1, with TRBD1 matching 9 bases. The CDR3 extends over 14 amino acids. The germline gives CDR1 SNHLY, CDR2 FYNNEI. Trimming at V came to 6 bases and at J to 1 base, leaving 3 bases not matched to a gene. The CDR3 sequence is CASSGTGRNTEAFF. DNA of the CDR3: TGTGCCAGCAGCGGGACAGGGAGGAACACTGAAGCTTTCTTT.

The chain recombines TRBV24-1 with TRBJ1-4, with a weak D call TRBD1 (5 bases). V was trimmed by 12 bases and J by 2 bases, leaving 24 bases between them. The CDR3 totals 17 residues. Germline CDR1 and CDR2: KGHDR and SFDVKD. CDR3 residues: CAGEARIGGRTNEKLFF. The DNA of the CDR3 is TGTGCCGGCGAAGCACGAATTGGGGGGAGGACTAATGAAAAACTGTTTTTT.

The J gene is TRBJ1-3, the V gene TRBV4-1, with D possibly TRBD1 on 6 matching bases. CDR1 and CDR2 from the germline V gene are MGHRA and YSYEKL. V lost 4 bases to trimming and J lost 3 bases, with 22 bases between them. The CDR3 consists of 18 residues. CDR3 loop: CASSPPQGLTTIGNTIYF. CDR3 sequence (DNA): TGCGCCAGCAGCCCCCCACAGGGTTTAACTACTATTGGAAACACCATATATTTT.

The J gene is TRBJ2-7, the V gene TRBV11-1; D perhaps matches TRBD1 (6 bases). V dropped 5 bases and J dropped 3 bases, with 11 bases sitting between them. Looked up from germline, CDR1 is SGHAT and CDR2 is FQDESV (reference sequence). The CDR3 sequence is 13 residues long. The CDR3 region is CASSRGTNYEQYF. CDR3 bases: TGTGCCAGCAGCAGAGGGACAAACTACGAGCAGTACTTC.

The chain links TRBV5-1 to TRBJ2-2; D may be TRBD1 (5 bases). The CDR3 contains 14 residues. V lost 0 bases and J 5 bases, leaving 8 bases between the germline ends. Looked up from germline, CDR1 is SGHRS and CDR2 is YFSETQ. The CDR3 region is CASSLVAGTGELFF. In DNA form, the CDR3 reads TGCGCCAGCAGCTTGGTCGCAGGGACCGGGGAGCTGTTTTTT.

The chain uses TRBV10-2 and TRBJ1-1; D is unclear. Germline V gives CDR1 WSHSY, CDR2 SAAADI. The CDR3 has 15 amino acids. Between the trimmed V and J ends, which lost 8 bases and 2 bases, there was a span of 18 bases. The CDR3 region is CASHDSQSGNTEAFF. The DNA of the CDR3 is TGCGCCAGCCATGACTCACAAAGCGGTAACACTGAAGCTTTCTTT.

The genes are TRBV7-2 and TRBJ2-2; the D gene is possibly TRBD1 (6 bases). Germline-derived CDR1 and CDR2 are SGHTA and FQGNSA. The V end was cut by 1 base, the J end by 3 bases, with 12 bases between. The CDR3 runs 16 residues. The CDR3 DNA reads TGTGCCAGCAGCTTAGTTGGGGGCCTGGACACCGGGGAGCTGTTTTTT. Translation gives CASSLVGGLDTGELFF.

This clone was observed a few times. Written as DNA, the CDR3 is TGTGCCAGCAGCTTTTACCCGGGAGGGGAGGGTTCACCCCTCCACTTT. It yields the protein CASSFYPGGEGSPLHF. The gene calls are TRBV7-8 and TRBJ1-6; possible D gene TRBD1, 5 bases. V lost 3 bases to trimming and J lost 9 bases, with 18 bases between them. CDR3 size: 16 residues. Germline V lookup: CDR1 SGHVS, CDR2 FQNEAQ.

This clone was observed a few times. The V and J genes are TRBV7-8 and TRBJ2-5; TRBD2 matches at 12 bases. This CDR3 is built from 19 residues. The ends lost 1 base at V and 5 bases at J; junction bases unmatched: 14. Germline V lookup: CDR1 SGHVS, CDR2 FQNEAQ. The CDR3 DNA reads as TGTGCCAGCAGCTTAGTTATCTCCGGACTAGCGGGACCTTATGAGACCCAGTACTTC. Translating gives CASSLVISGLAGPYETQYF.

This clone came up a few times. The V call is TRBV7-2, the J call TRBJ2-3; no firm D call. The CDR3 sequence is 13 residues long. The germline V gene encodes CDR1 SGHTA and CDR2 FQGNSA. V was shortened by 5 bases and J by 2 bases, with 8 bases between the two germline ends. In DNA form, the CDR3 reads TGTGCCAGCAGCCTCCTTATCACAGATACGCAGTATTTT. Amino acid sequence: CASSLLITDTQYF.

The chain joins TRBV19 to TRBJ1-1; D gene unclear. The CDR3 has 13 amino acids. From germline, CDR1 is LNHDA and CDR2 SQIVND (reference sequence). V dropped 3 bases and J dropped 6 bases, with 11 bases sitting between them. Written as DNA, the CDR3 is TGTGCCAGTAGTATCCCTGAGGGCTCTGAAGCTTTCTTT. This codes for CASSIPEGSEAFF.

The J gene is TRBJ1-3, the V gene TRBV7-2; D not certain. V lost 1 base and J 2 bases, leaving 6 bases between the germline ends. This CDR3 has 14 residues. Germline CDR1 is SGHTA and CDR2 is FQGNSA. CDR3 in DNA: TGTGCCAGCAGCTTAGTTCCTGCTGGAAACACCATATATTTT. This codes for CASSLVPAGNTIYF. The whole variable domain, filled in from reference TRBV7-2 and TRBJ1-3, reads GAGVSQSPSNKVTEKGKDVELRCDPISGHTALYWYRQSLGQGLEFLIYFQGNSAPDKSGLPSDRFSAERTGGSVSTLTIQRTQQEDSAVYLCASSLVPAGNTIYFGEGSWLTVV.

The V gene is TRBV5-6, the J gene TRBJ1-4; 7 nucleotides line up with TRBD1. The germline V gene encodes CDR1 SGHDT and CDR2 YYEEEE. The CDR3 loop spans 14 amino acids. The V segment lost 4 bases and the J segment 5 bases; nucleotides outside the gene matches: 5. This CDR3 reads CASSPRGTNEKLFF. CDR3 DNA: TGTGCCAGCAGCCCCAGGGGGACCAATGAAAAACTGTTTTTT.

The chain carries TRBV6-5 and TRBJ1-6, with unresolved D. Germline values: CDR1 MNHEY, CDR2 SVGAGI. This CDR3 spans 13 amino acids. V was cut by 0 bases and J by 12 bases, with 9 bases left in between. This CDR3 reads CASSYSTVQPLHF. In nucleotides, the CDR3 is TGTGCCAGCAGTTACTCAACGGTGCAACCCCTCCACTTT.

The chain combines TRBV2 with TRBJ2-6; the D gene is possibly TRBD1 (6 bases). V gave up 3 bases and J gave up 2 bases, with 8 bases separating them. Looked up from germline, CDR1 is SNHLY and CDR2 is FYNNEI. The CDR3 spans 15 residues. CDR3 bases: TGTGCCAGCAGTGACGACAGGACTGGGGCCAACGTCCTGACTTTC. It yields the protein CASSDDRTGANVLTF.